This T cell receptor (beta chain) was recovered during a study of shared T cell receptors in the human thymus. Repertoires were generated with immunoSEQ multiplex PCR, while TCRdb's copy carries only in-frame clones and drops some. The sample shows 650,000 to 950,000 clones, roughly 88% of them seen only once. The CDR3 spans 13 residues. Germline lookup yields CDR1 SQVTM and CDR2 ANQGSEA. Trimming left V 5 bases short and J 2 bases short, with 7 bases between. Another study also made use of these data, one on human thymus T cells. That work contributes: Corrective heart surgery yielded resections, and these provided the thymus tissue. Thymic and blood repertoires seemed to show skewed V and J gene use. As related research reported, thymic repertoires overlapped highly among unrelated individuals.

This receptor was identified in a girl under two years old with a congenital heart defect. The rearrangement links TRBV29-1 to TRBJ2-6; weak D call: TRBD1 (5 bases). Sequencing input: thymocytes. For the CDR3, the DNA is TGCAGCGTTAGGGGAACTGGGGCCAACGTCCTGACTTTC. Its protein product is CSVRGTGANVLTF.